This record covers a single T cell receptor (beta chain). This clonotype was observed a single time. The antigen this receptor binds is unknown. No much larger clone exists at a distance of one base, and base qualities are not known. Support from one read is weak. The donors were a few dozen Caucasian individuals from Russia, aged roughly 6 to 90 years, who were systemically healthy. Approximately 9.7 milliliters of peripheral blood were drawn from each donor into EDTA-treated Vacutainer tubes. Ficoll-Paque density-gradient centrifugation was used to isolate PBMCs, with at least 6 million per sample. Total RNA was extracted from PBMCs with Trizol reagent, with at least 6 micrograms obtained per sample. For every donor, an aliquot of PBMCs went through flow cytometry to measure the percentages of naive CD45RAhigh/CD27high T cells. This specimen belongs to a study of blood T cells in healthy people across ages (dated by TCRdb to 2013 to 2016). About the full investigation: In model experiments, template switching captured roughly one uniquely barcoded TCR beta cDNA molecule for every two T cells. To avoid experimental bias, donors of different ages were spread randomly across the sequencing lanes. Two additional independent replicas of 1 million unique cDNA reads from the same blood draw were analyzed for two donors (one aged 18 to 30 and one aged 80 or older). The donors were split into four age groups: young (average approximately 16 years), middle-aged (nearly 40), aged (roughly 60) and long-lived (82). Age-related changes in TCR beta repertoire diversity were measured in the study by deep sequencing normalized with unique cDNA molecular identifiers.

Libraries were prepared through 5' RACE. The sequencer was an Illumina HiSeq 2500. The second PCR ran for about 6 to 12 cycles and used a J-beta primer mix along with a sample-barcoded 5' primer. Each TCR beta cDNA molecule received a unique molecular identifier from a template-switch 5' adaptor carrying 12 random nucleotides. Each sample yielded at least 2.5 million CDR3-containing paired-end reads. All of the RNA was converted into first-strand cDNA using the Mint cDNA synthesis kit, with a TRBC-specific oligonucleotide serving as the primer. After uracil-DNA glycosylase treatment, a first 18-cycle PCR used universal primers M1SS and BC2_uni_R on all cDNA. In the paper's pipeline: For normalization, 1 million high-quality reads, each with a distinct molecular identifier, were randomly selected from each sample. Instead of being binned into consensus sequences, reads with shared molecular identifiers were discarded. CDR3 identification, clonotype clustering and error correction used MiTCR with a Q25 quality threshold and the strictest error-elimination algorithm. A nonparametric unseen species model with Euler transformation was used to estimate a lower bound on total TCR beta diversity. Using fastp trimming at Q25 and MiXCR clonotype assembly, TCRdb reanalyzed the public sequencing data and kept in-frame beta chains. Entries that share a CDR3 protein sequence are merged under the most common genes and DNA. V and J calls and clone size were set by TCRdb, not the authors. The sample contains approximately 1.5 million distinct CDR3 sequences, about 31% of them found a single time. 10% to 12% of the sample is in the top ten clones.

Summary of the overall study and its limitations: The percentage of naive T cells measured by flow cytometry correlated strongly with observed TCR beta diversity. Compared with the aged group, the long-lived group had more naive CD4+ T cells, fewer expanded clones and increased TCR diversity, suggesting age selection. Conclusive comparison of naive and antigen-experienced compartments was prevented by the profiling of bulk unsorted PBMCs. Estimates of total diversity based on one million sequenced T cells were considered lower bounds and underestimates. Observed TCR beta diversity per million T cells fell roughly linearly with age, and a significant reduction was already apparent by age around 40. Because the CMV infection status of the donors was unknown, age-related changes in expanded clonotypes may potentially have been confounded.

CDR1 and CDR2 (DFQATT, SNEGSKA) derive from the germline V gene (reference sequence). The CDR3 measures 13 amino acids from cysteine to phenylalanine. Only the CDR3 DNA stays, 39 bases, in frame from base 1. Germline trimming amounts to 8 bases on V and 1 base on J, with 6 as the count of junction bases outside the gene matches. The source of this sequence is a woman younger than 45 in good health. This sequence uses TRBV20-1 and TRBJ2-5; TRBD1 agrees with 8 junctional bases. The sequenced sample consisted of blood. The DNA sequence reads TGCAGTACGCTACAGGGGGTCCAAGAGACCCAGTACTTC. Protein translation: CSTLQGVQETQYF.